This TCR beta chain was retrieved from a study of blood T cell repertoires in COVID-19. Study summary: Sites across the United States, Italy and Spain contributed samples from acute and convalescent COVID-19. T cells, B-cell-depleted T cells, or PBMCs supplied cDNA or gDNA.

In the authors' methods: Using reference gene primer amplification, nucleated cell counts were estimated. The repertoire was sequenced with immunoSEQ multiplex PCR; TCRdb's copy has only in-frame clones and lacks some. V, J and clone size were drawn from that table, and D and trimming were deduced from the DNA. In the table there are about 50,000 clones, about 87% of which are singletons. The J segment lost 5 bases and the V segment lost 3 bases, leaving 13 bases of the junction unmatched. The CDR3 is 16 amino acids. Germline V gene sequence: CDR1 SGDLS, CDR2 YYNGEE. Sequenced: peripheral blood. The rearrangement joins TRBV9 to TRBJ2-7; TRBD2 matches at 8 bases. This receptor was obtained from a human donor in a cohort sampled during active COVID-19. CDR3 amino acids: CASSGGMNSGTHEQYF. DNA of the CDR3: TGTGCCAGCAGCGGGGGAATGAATAGCGGGACCCACGAGCAGTACTTC.